This TCR beta chain was obtained from a study of blood T cell repertoires in COVID-19 (dated by TCRdb to about 2020). At the level of the whole study: The collaborator samples originated in the United States, Italy and Spain and spanned the acute and convalescent phases of COVID-19. HLA class I and class II types, where available, came from metadata supplied by the sample provider rather than from assay-based typing. The sample metadata nearly always contained a de-identified subject ID, COVID-19 status, age in years and sex. Samples came from the ongoing ImmuneRACE study (first 160 participants) plus 1,254 subjects from 6 global collaborators. The material from the prospective study consisted of cDNA or gDNA derived from T cells, B-cell-depleted T cells, or PBMCs. The repertoires were released in a freely available public database meant as a resource for research on the immune response to SARS-CoV-2. Subjects who had been exposed to COVID-19, were actively infected with it, or had recovered from it provided the deeply sampled blood TCRbeta repertoires that made up the dataset.

Worth noting for this clone: The clone's antigen remains unknown. No clone much larger than this one lies a single base away; base qualities are absent.

Participants in the prospective study were aged about 18 to 100 years, lived in about two dozen United States geographic areas, and enrolled through a virtual design. In the prospective study, cohorts were assigned on the basis of participant-reported clinical history obtained from a screening survey and a study questionnaire. Recovered participants in ImmuneRACE Cohort 3 were defined by two consecutive negative NP/OP PCR tests, clearance by a healthcare professional, or resolution of symptoms. In the prospective study, whole blood, serum and a nasopharyngeal or oropharyngeal swab were collected from each participant by mobile phlebotomists. Additional blood draws and questionnaires over an approximately two-month period could optionally be provided by prospective study participants. Blood samples from the prospective study were shipped frozen or at room temperature prior to DNA extraction. The paper as a whole reports these results and caveats: The quantity of clinical and demographic metadata differed by source and by participant and was supplied without curation.

The immunoSEQ Assay, a bias-controlled multiplex PCR, was used to amplify TCRbeta CDR3 regions from genomic DNA. The study's processing was this. Nucleated cell counts per sample were estimated from amplification of reference gene primers within the assay. To quantify the absolute abundance of each unique TCRbeta CDR3 rearrangement, sequence reads were collapsed and filtered. Productive Simpson clonality was computed per sample as the square root of Simpson's diversity index over productive rearrangements. Here the immuneACCESS table is served through TCRdb, limited to in-frame sequences with V and J called. Missing clones are a known gap in these copies; in checked studies unresolved V genes cover under half, and the rest lacks a known reason. Clone size and the V and J calls come from that table; the DNA yielded D and trimming. The sample table shows over 150,000 clones, and 80% are seen once. The ten largest clones take up roughly 3.4% of the sample.

Including the terminal cysteine and phenylalanine, the CDR3 comprises 13 residues. Only the CDR3 part of the read is kept: 39 bases, read in frame from the first base. From the germline V gene (reference sequence), CDR1 is LGHDT and CDR2 is YNNKEL. At the junction V is shortened by 4 bases and J by 3 bases, with 10 bases in between. The source of this sequence is a woman aged 60-75 years who had recovered from COVID-19. Sequenced material: PBMCs or T cells enriched from blood (not recorded which). The rearrangement joined TRBV3-1 (or the pseudogene TRBV3-2) to TRBJ2-7; matching of 6 bases hints at TRBD1 as the D gene. The CDR3 region has the sequence CASSPVDSYEQYF. The nucleotide sequence reads as follows: TGTGCCAGCAGCCCCGTGGACAGCTACGAGCAGTACTTC.